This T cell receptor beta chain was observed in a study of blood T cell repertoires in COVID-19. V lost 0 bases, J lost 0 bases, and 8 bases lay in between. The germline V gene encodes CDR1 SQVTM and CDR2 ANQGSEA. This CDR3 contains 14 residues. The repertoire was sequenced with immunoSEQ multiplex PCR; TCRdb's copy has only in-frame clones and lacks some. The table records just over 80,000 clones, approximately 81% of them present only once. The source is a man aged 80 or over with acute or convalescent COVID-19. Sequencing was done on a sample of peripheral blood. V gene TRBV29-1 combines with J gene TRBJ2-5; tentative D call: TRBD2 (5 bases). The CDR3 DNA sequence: TGCAGCGTTGAAGAATCGGGGTACCAAGAGACCCAGTACTTC. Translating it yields CSVEESGYQETQYF. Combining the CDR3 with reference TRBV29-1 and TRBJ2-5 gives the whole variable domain SAVISQKPSRDICQRGTSLTIQCQVDSQVTMMFWYRQQPGQSLTLIATANQGSEATYESGFVIDKFPISRPNLTFSTLTVSNMSPEDSSIYLCSVEESGYQETQYFGPGTRLLVL.